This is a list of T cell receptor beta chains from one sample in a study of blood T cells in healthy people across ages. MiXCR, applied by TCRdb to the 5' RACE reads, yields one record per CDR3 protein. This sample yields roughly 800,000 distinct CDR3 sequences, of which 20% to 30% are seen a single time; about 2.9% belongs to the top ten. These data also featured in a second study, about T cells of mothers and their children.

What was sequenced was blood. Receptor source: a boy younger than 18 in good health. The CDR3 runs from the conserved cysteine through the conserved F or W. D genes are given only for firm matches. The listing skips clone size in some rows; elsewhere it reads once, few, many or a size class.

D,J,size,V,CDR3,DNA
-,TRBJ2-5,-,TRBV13,CASSLEGRPETQYF,TGTGCCAGCAGCTTAGAGGGGCGACCAGAGACCCAGTACTTC
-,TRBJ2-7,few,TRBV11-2,CASSIVYEQYF,TGTGCCAGCAGCATAGTTTACGAGCAGTACTTC
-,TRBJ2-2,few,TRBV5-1,CASSLRRTENTGELFF,TGCGCCAGCAGCTTGAGGCGGACAGAGAACACCGGGGAGCTGTTTTTT
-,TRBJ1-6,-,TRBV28,CASSQNPRNSPLHF,TGTGCCAGCAGTCAAAACCCTAGGAATTCACCCCTCCACTTT
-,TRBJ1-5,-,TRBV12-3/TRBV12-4,CASTLGGPAQPQHF,TGTGCCAGCACCTTGGGGGGGCCGGCTCAGCCCCAGCATTTT
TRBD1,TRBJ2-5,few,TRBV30,CAWSVVRQGRETQYF,TGTGCCTGGAGTGTGGTACGACAGGGGCGGGAGACCCAGTACTTC
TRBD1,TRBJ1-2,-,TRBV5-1,CASSLAGDRAGYTF,TGCGCCAGCAGCTTGGCCGGGGACAGGGCTGGCTACACCTTC
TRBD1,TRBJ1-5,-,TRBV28,CASSTLSGGGQPQHF,TGTGCCAGCAGTACCCTTTCAGGGGGCGGGCAGCCCCAGCATTTT
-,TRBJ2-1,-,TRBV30,CAWSVSAYNEQFF,TGTGCCTGGAGTGTCTCAGCCTACAATGAGCAGTTCTTC
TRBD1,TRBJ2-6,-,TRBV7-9,CASSATGGLDSGANVLTF,TGTGCCAGCAGCGCTACAGGGGGCCTCGACTCTGGGGCCAACGTCCTGACTTTC
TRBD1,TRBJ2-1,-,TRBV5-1,CASSFAGGERNEQFF,TGCGCCAGCAGCTTTGCAGGGGGCGAGCGCAATGAGCAGTTCTTC
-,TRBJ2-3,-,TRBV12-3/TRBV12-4,CAGSLVGRGDSDTQYF,TGTGCCGGCAGTTTAGTGGGCAGGGGTGACTCAGATACGCAGTATTTT
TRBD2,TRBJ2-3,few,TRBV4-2,CASSQDVAGGRGTDTQYF,TGTGCCAGCAGCCAAGACGTAGCGGGGGGGCGAGGCACAGATACGCAGTATTTT
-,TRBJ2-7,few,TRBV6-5,CASRSQGISYEQYF,TGTGCCAGCAGGTCGCAGGGGATCTCCTACGAGCAGTACTTC
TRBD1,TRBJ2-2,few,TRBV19,CASSLTGDTGELFF,TGTGCCAGTAGCCTGACAGGGGACACCGGGGAGCTGTTTTTT
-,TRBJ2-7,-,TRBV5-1,CASSMGLGTYEQYF,TGCGCCAGCAGCATGGGGTTGGGGACCTACGAGCAGTACTTC
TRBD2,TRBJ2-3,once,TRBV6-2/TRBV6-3,CASSRRRGGLPDTQYF,TGTGCCAGCAGTCGCCGGCGGGGGGGCCTCCCAGATACGCAGTATTTT
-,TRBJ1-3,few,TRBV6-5,CASSYSIESGNTIYF,TGTGCCAGCAGTTACTCGATCGAGTCTGGAAACACCATATATTTT
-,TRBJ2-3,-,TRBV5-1,CASSSFRQSRTDTLYF,TGCGCCAGCAGCTCGTTCAGACAGAGCCGCACAGATACGCTGTATTTT
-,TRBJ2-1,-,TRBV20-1,CSARDPTGTQYNEQFF,TGCAGTGCTAGAGATCCGACCGGGACTCAATACAATGAGCAGTTCTTC
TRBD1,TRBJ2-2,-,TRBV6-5,CASRTGALAGELFF,TGTGCCAGCAGGACAGGGGCACTAGCCGGGGAGCTGTTTTTT
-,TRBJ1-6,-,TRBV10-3,CAISDEGFHNSPLHF,TGTGCCATCAGTGACGAGGGGTTCCATAATTCACCCCTCCACTTT
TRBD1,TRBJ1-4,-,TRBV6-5,CASSTGTGDEKLLF,TGTGCCAGCAGTACCGGGACAGGGGACGAAAAACTGTTGTTT
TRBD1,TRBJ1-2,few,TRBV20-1,CSARDPRGLDGYTF,TGCAGTGCTAGAGATCCCAGGGGGCTAGATGGCTACACCTTC
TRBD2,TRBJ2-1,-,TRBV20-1,CSARILAGVDKEQFF,TGCAGTGCCAGAATTCTAGCGGGAGTGGATAAAGAGCAGTTCTTC
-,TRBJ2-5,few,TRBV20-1,CSARTDGPGETQYF,TGCAGTGCTAGGACCGATGGGCCAGGGGAGACCCAGTACTTC
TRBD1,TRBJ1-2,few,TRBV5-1,CASSSTGAYGYTF,TGCGCCAGCAGCTCCACAGGGGCCTATGGCTACACCTTC
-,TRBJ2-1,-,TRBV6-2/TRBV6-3,CASSYHPNEQFF,TGTGCCAGCAGTTACCACCCGAATGAGCAGTTCTTC
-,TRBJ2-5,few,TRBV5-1,CASSWRDRQETQYF,TGCGCCAGCAGCTGGAGGGATAGACAAGAGACCCAGTACTTC
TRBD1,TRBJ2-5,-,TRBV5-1,CASSSQTGQETQYF,TGCGCCAGCAGCTCTCAGACAGGGCAAGAGACCCAGTACTTC
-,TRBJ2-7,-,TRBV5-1,CASSSTQGNDEQYF,TGCGCCAGCAGCTCAACTCAGGGGAACGACGAGCAGTACTTC
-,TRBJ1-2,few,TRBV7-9,CASSLGVPYGYTF,TGTGCCAGCAGCTTGGGGGTCCCTTATGGCTACACCTTC
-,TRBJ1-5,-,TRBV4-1,CASSQDPAATVNSNQPQHF,TGCGCCAGCAGCCAAGATCCCGCCGCGACAGTTAATAGCAATCAGCCCCAGCATTTT
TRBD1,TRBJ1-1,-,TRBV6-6,CASSPTGQGNTEAFF,TGTGCCAGCAGTCCCACGGGACAGGGGAACACTGAAGCTTTCTTT
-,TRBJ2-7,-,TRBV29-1,CSVADRLLSYEQYF,TGCAGCGTGGCGGACAGACTCCTCTCCTACGAGCAGTACTTC
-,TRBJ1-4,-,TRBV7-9,CASSFSRGGEKLFF,TGTGCCAGCAGCTTTAGCAGGGGAGGTGAAAAACTGTTTTTT
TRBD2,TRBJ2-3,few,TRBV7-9,CASSIGLAASTDTQYF,TGTGCCAGCAGTATCGGACTAGCGGCTAGCACAGATACGCAGTATTTT
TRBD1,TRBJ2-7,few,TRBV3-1,CASSPTLTGGHEQYF,TGTGCCAGCAGCCCTACTCTGACAGGGGGCCACGAGCAGTACTTC
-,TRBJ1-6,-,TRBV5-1,CASSLAVDSPLHF,TGCGCCAGCAGCTTGGCGGTTGATTCACCCCTCCACTTT
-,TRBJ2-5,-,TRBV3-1,CASSHSGIQETQYF,TGTGCCAGCAGCCATTCAGGGATCCAAGAGACCCAGTACTTC
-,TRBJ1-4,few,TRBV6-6,CASSLTDGEKLFF,TGTGCCAGCAGTCTAACGGACGGCGAAAAACTGTTTTTT
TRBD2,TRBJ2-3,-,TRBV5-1,CASSSPSLAGGYSRADTQYF,TGCGCCAGCAGCTCCCCCTCCCTAGCGGGGGGGTACTCTAGGGCAGATACGCAGTATTTT
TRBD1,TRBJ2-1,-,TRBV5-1,CASSLRSGQASYNEQFF,TGCGCCAGCAGCTTGAGGTCCGGACAGGCCTCCTACAATGAGCAGTTCTTC
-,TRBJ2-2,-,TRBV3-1,CASSPLDTGEPFF,TGTGCCAGCAGCCCACTGGATACCGGGGAGCCGTTTTTT
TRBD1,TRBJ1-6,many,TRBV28,CASSPGDRDLYNSPLHF,TGTGCCAGCAGCCCCGGAGACAGGGACCTCTATAATTCACCCCTCCACTTT
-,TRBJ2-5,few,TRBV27,CASSSLKEVKETQYF,TGTGCCAGCAGTTCCCTTAAGGAGGTAAAAGAGACCCAGTACTTC
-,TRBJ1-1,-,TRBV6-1,CASSEELNRVEAFF,TGTGCCAGCAGTGAAGAACTGAATCGGGTCGAAGCTTTCTTT
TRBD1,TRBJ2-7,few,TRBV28,CATGDGQGSYEQYF,TGTGCCACCGGCGACGGACAGGGCTCCTACGAGCAGTACTTC
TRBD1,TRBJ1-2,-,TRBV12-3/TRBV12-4,CASSAGQNCGYTF,TGTGCCAGCAGCGCGGGACAGAACTGTGGCTACACCTTC
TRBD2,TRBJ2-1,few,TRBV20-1,CSAGTSVGYNEQFF,TGCAGTGCTGGGACTAGTGTTGGGTACAATGAGCAGTTCTTC
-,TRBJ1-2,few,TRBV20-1,CSARDTSNYGYTF,TGCAGTGCTAGAGATACGAGCAACTATGGCTACACCTTC
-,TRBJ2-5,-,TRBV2,CASSVGTHIGTQYF,TGTGCCAGCAGTGTGGGTACGCACATCGGGACCCAGTACTTC
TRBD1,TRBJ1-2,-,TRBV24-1,CATSDGTVYGYTF,TGTGCCACCAGTGATGGGACAGTCTATGGCTACACCTTC
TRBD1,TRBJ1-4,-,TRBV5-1,CASSPGTGRSSEKLFF,TGCGCCAGCAGCCCTGGGACAGGGAGGTCCAGTGAAAAACTGTTTTTT